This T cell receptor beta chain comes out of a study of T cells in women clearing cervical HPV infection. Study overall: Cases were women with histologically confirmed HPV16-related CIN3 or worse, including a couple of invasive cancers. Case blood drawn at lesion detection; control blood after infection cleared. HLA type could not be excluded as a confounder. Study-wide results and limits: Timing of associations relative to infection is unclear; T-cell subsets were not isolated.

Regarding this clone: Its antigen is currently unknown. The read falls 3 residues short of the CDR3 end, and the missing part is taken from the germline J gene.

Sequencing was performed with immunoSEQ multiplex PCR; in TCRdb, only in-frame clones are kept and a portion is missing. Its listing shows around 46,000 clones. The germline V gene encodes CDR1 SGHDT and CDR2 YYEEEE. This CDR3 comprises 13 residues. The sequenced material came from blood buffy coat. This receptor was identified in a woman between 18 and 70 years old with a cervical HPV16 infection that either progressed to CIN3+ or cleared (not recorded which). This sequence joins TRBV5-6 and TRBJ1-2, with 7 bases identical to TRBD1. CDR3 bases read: TGTGCCAGCAGCCCCAGGGGGGAGGAGACC. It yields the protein CASSPRGEET. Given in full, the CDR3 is CASSPRGEETYTF.